The source of this T cell receptor beta chain is a study of T-cell reconstitution after alpha-beta-depleted transplantation in children. Unique molecular identifiers were used to barcode this TCRbeta library. TCRdb recomputed calls from the PCR reads with MiXCR, one row per CDR3 protein. Seen here are about 500,000 distinct CDR3 sequences, less than 35% observed once, and the top ten hold 2% to 3%. This clonotype was seen only once. The specimen was PBMCs from the stem cell graft donor, collected from the stem cell graft. The origin of this receptor is a human donor who donated a stem cell graft to a child with aplastic anemia.

DNA of the CDR3: TGTGCCAGCAGCTACCCGACTAGCGTACTTTGGAATGAGCAGTTCTTC. Encoded protein: CASSYPTSVLWNEQFF. The V call is TRBV28, the J call TRBJ2-1; 8 bases map to TRBD2. Germline assignment: CDR1 MDHEN and CDR2 SYDVKM. This CDR3 is built from 16 residues. V dropped 6 bases and J dropped 7; count of bases not matched to a gene: 14. The variable domain in full, with the rest retrieved from reference TRBV28 and TRBJ2-1, is DVKVTQSSRYLVKRTGEKVFLECVQDMDHENMFWYRQDPGLGLRLIYFSYDVKMKEKGDIPEGYSVSREKKERFSLILESASTNQTSMYLCASSYPTSVLWNEQFFGPGTRLTVL.